Shown below are 2 T cell receptor beta chains from a single sample sequenced in a study of T cells in localized non-small cell lung cancer. Some clones are missing from TCRdb's copy, which holds only in-frame ones; the method was immunoSEQ multiplex PCR. The data show around 69,000 clones, almost 90% seen once. Sequenced here: peripheral blood, sampled before any cancer treatment. Receptors originate from a woman aged 35 to 75 with stage I lung adenocarcinoma.

V and J are TRBV11-2 and TRBJ2-4; a weak D match, TRBD1 (5 bases). This CDR3 has 18 amino acids. The V end lost 3 bases, the J end lost 0 bases, and 18 bases lay between the germline ends. CDR1 is SGHAT, CDR2 FQNNGV, per germline. For the CDR3, the DNA is TGTGCCAGCAGCTTGGCCCTTGACAGCAATCTAGCCAAAAACATTCAGTACTTC. This encodes CASSLALDSNLAKNIQYF.

On this clone itself: Compared with germline, one end of the junction differs, possibly owing to a read error. The chain combines TRBV2 with TRBJ1-2, with a tentative D call TRBD1 (5 bases). CDR1 is SNHLY and CDR2 is FYNNEI in the germline V gene. The length of the CDR3 is 14 residues. The CDR3 spells CASSEEGPKYGHTF. Written as DNA, the CDR3 is TGTGCCAGCAGTGAAGAGGGACCCAAATATGGCCACACCTTC.